The 11 T cell receptor beta chains listed next were all sequenced from one sample in a study of response to subunit inactivated influenza vaccine. Each CDR3 protein is one row after TCRdb ran MiXCR on the RT-PCR reads. This table has about 570,000 distinct CDR3 sequences, roughly 12% appearing once. The same sample was also used in a study of T cells expressing NK-cell markers. That investigation notes: What made the TCR beta cDNA was 5'RACE template switching with UMIs.

The sequencing used PBMCs from blood, collected on the day of vaccination. Receptors were obtained from a man aged 45-65 years who received an inactivated influenza vaccine.

CDR3: CASSQGGQGAYEKLFF. The CDR3 coding sequence is TGCGCCAGCAGCCAAGGCGGACAGGGGGCGTACGAAAAACTGTTTTTT. The chain is built from TRBV4-3 and TRBJ1-4; TRBD1 aligns across 11 bases. Trimming removed 1 base from V and 8 bases from J; junction bases left unmatched: 6. The CDR3 runs 16 residues. CDR1 is LGHNA and CDR2 is YSLEER in the germline V gene.

This clonotype appeared many times. The J gene is TRBJ2-5, the V gene TRBV5-1, with unresolved D. Deletions cut 0 bases from V and 3 bases from J, with 9 bases between. The CDR3 totals 14 residues. Germline V gene lookup returns CDR1 SGHRS and CDR2 YFSETQ. This CDR3 is CASSLDSGEETQYF. The DNA of the CDR3 is TGCGCCAGCAGCTTGGACTCAGGAGAAGAGACCCAGTACTTC.

This clonotype was seen at least ten times. V is TRBV14 and J is TRBJ2-3; D not resolved. The CDR3 runs to 13 residues. The V gene lost 3 bases and the J gene lost 0 bases, with 4 bases spanning the gap. Germline V CDR1 and CDR2: SGHDN, FVKESK. CDR3 sequence: CASSQQSTDTQYF. The CDR3 coding sequence is TGTGCCAGCAGCCAGCAGAGCACAGATACGCAGTATTTT.

This clonotype came up many times. This rearrangement joins TRBV28 to TRBJ2-1; 8 nucleotides agree with TRBD2. Germline lookup yields CDR1 MDHEN and CDR2 SYDVKM. The J segment lost 4 bases and the V segment lost 0 bases, leaving 8 bases of the junction unmatched. The CDR3 runs to 17 residues. CDR3 DNA sequence: TGTGCCAGCAGTTTATGGGGAGGACTAGCTGATTACAATGAGCAGTTCTTC. The encoded protein is CASSLWGGLADYNEQFF.

The chain has TRBV4-2 and TRBJ2-5; possibly TRBD1 for D (6 bases). Germline CDR1 and CDR2: LGHNA and YNFKEQ. With 4 bases removed from V and 1 base from J, the gap between germline ends came to 13 bases. This CDR3 is 15 amino acids long. As DNA, the CDR3 is TGTGCCAGCAGCCGGACCGGACAGACCCAAGAGACCCAGTACTTC. This codes for CASSRTGQTQETQYF.

The J gene is TRBJ2-2, the V gene TRBV12-3 or TRBV12-4; D assignment may be TRBD1 or TRBD2 (5 bases each). With 8 bases removed from V and 0 bases from J, the gap between germline ends came to 13 bases. The CDR3 totals 15 residues. Written as DNA, the CDR3 is TGTGCCAGCCGCACCGGGACCACGAACACCGGGGAGCTGTTTTTT. Translating gives CASRTGTTNTGELFF.

The rearrangement uses TRBV7-2 and TRBJ2-2, with D unresolved. Germline-derived CDR1 and CDR2 are SGHTA and FQGNSA. V gave up 3 bases and J gave up 6 bases, with 5 bases separating them. This CDR3 is built from 12 residues. CDR3 sequence (DNA): TGTGCCAGCAGCTTCGTCCCCGGGGAGCTGTTTTTT. This encodes CASSFVPGELFF.

The rearrangement links TRBV18 to TRBJ2-5, with D perhaps assigned TRBD1 or TRBD2 (6 bases each). The CDR3 contains 13 residues. CDR1 KGHSH and CDR2 LQKENI come from the germline V gene. V was shortened by 10 bases and J by 1 base, with 13 bases between the two germline ends. The CDR3 DNA is TGTGCCACCAACCGGGGGCTCCAAGAGACCCAGTACTTC. Encoded protein: CATNRGLQETQYF.

This clonotype was seen more than once but under ten times. The chain joins TRBV29-1 to TRBJ2-5; TRBD1 agrees at 7 bases. The CDR3 is 15 residues long. Losses at the gene ends were 4 bases for V and 1 base for J; bases not matched to a gene: 9. Germline V gene data show CDR1 as SQVTM and CDR2 as ANQGSEA. CDR3 DNA: TGCAGCGTTGGGGACAGACGAGGCTCCCAAGAGACCCAGTACTTC. Protein sequence: CSVGDRRGSQETQYF.

This chain links TRBV5-1 with TRBJ2-4; 7 bases map to TRBD2. The germline CDR1 and CDR2 sequences are SGHRS and YFSETQ. The V gene end was trimmed by 7 bases and the J gene end by 3 bases; junction bases not matched to a gene: 10. This CDR3 comprises 15 residues. In nucleotides, the CDR3 is TGCGCCAGCGCGAGGGGCGGGAGAGACAAAAACATTCAGTACTTC. Encoded protein: CASARGGRDKNIQYF.

This rearrangement joins TRBV6-2 or TRBV6-3 to TRBJ2-7; the match to TRBD1 covers 8 bases. From germline, CDR1 is MNHEY and CDR2 SVGEGT. This CDR3 has 15 residues. J gave up 5 bases and V 2 bases, and 8 bases lay outside the gene matches. The CDR3 reads CASSYPWQGANEQYF. CDR3 in DNA: TGTGCCAGCAGTTACCCCTGGCAGGGGGCCAACGAGCAGTACTTC.